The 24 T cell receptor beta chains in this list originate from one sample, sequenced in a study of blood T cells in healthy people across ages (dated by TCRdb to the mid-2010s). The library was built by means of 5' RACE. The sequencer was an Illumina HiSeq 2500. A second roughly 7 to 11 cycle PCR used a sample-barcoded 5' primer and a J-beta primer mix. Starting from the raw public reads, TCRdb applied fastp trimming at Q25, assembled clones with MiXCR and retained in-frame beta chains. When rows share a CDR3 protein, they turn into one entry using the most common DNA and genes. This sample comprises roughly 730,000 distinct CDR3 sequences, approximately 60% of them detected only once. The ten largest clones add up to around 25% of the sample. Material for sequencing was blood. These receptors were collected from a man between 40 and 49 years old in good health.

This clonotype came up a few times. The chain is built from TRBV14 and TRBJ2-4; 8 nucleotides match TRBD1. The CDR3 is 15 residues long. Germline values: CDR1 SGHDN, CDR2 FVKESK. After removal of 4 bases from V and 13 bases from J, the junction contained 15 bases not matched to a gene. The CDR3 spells CASSLSEQGVKEQYF. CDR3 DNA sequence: TGTGCCAGCAGCCTAAGCGAACAGGGGGTTAAAGAGCAGTACTTC. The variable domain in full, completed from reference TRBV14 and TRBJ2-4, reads EAGVTQFPSHSVIEKGQTVTLRCDPISGHDNLYWYRRVMGKEIKFLLHFVKESKQDESGMPNNRFLAERTGGTYSTLKVQPAELEDSGVYFCASSLSEQGVKEQYFGAGTRLSVL.

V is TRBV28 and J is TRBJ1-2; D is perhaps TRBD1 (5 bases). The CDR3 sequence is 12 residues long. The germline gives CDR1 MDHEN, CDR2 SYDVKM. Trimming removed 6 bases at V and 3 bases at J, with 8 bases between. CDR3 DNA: TGTGCCAGCAGGACAGAGGACTATGGCTACACCTTC. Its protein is CASRTEDYGYTF.

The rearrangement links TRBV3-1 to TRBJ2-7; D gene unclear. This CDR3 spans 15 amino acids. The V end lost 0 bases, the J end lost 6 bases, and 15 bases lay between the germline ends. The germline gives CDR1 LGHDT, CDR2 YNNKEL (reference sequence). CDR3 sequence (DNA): TGTGCCAGCAGCCAAGATCGGGTCCAAACCTCCGAGCAGTACTTC. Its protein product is CASSQDRVQTSEQYF.

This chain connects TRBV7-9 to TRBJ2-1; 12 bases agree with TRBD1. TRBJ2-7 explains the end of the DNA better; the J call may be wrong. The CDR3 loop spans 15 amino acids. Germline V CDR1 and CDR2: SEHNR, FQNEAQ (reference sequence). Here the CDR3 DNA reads TGTGCCAGCAGCTTCCGGGACAGGGGGCTGGTCGAGCAGTACTTC. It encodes CASSFRDRGLVEQYF.

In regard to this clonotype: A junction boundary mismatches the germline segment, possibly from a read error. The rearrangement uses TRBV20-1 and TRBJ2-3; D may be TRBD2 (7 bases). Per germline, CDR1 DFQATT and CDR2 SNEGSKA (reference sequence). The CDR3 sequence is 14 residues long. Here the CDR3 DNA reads TGCAGCGCTAGAGTAGGGGGGGTAGGAGATACGCAGTATTTT. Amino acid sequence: CSARVGGVGDTQYF.

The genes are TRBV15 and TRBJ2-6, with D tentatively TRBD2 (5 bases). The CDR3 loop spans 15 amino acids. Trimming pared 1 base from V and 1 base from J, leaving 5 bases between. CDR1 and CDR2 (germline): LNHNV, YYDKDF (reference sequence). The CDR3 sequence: CATSRGESGANVLTF. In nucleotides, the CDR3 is TGTGCCACCAGCAGAGGGGAGTCTGGGGCCAACGTCCTGACTTTC.

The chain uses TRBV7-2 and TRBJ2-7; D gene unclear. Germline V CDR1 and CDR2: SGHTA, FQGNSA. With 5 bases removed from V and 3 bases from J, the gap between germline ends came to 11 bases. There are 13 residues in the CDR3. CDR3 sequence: CASSQNRDYEQYF. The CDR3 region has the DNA TGTGCCAGCAGCCAAAACAGAGACTACGAGCAGTACTTC.

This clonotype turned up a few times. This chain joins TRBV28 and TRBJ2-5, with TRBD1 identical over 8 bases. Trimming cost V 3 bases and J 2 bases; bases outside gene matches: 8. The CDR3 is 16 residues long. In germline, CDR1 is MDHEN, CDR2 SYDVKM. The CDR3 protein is CASSFIGTGGQETQYF. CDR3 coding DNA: TGTGCCAGCAGTTTCATAGGGACAGGAGGGCAAGAGACCCAGTACTTC.

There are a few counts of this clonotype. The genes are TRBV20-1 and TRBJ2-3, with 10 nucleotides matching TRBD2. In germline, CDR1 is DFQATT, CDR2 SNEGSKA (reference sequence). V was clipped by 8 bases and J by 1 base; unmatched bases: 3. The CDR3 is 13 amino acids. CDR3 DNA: TGCAGTACTCTAGCGGGAGGCACAGATACGCAGTATTTT. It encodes CSTLAGGTDTQYF.

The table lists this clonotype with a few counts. This chain's CDR3 is CAAAAAGAHDEQFF. The CDR3 nucleotides read TGTGCCGCAGCCGCGGCGGGGGCGCATGATGAGCAGTTCTTC. The chain combines TRBV24-1 with TRBJ2-1; weak D call: TRBD2 (7 bases). The V end lost 12 bases, the J end lost 8 bases, and 22 bases lay between the germline ends. The CDR3 length is 14 residues. The germline gives CDR1 KGHDR, CDR2 SFDVKD.

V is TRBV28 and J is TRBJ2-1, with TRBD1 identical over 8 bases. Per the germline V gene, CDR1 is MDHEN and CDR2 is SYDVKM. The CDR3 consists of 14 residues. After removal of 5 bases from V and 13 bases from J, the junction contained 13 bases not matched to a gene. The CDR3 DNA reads TGTGCCAGCAGTGTGGGGACAGGTTCGGAGACCCAGTTCTTC. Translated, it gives CASSVGTGSETQFF.

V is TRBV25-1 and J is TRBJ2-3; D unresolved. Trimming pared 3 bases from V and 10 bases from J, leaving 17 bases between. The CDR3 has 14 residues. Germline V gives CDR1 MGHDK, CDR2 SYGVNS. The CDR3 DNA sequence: TGTGCCAGCAGTGAGGGTAGGGTCCCTGGCGCGCAGTATTTT. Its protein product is CASSEGRVPGAQYF.

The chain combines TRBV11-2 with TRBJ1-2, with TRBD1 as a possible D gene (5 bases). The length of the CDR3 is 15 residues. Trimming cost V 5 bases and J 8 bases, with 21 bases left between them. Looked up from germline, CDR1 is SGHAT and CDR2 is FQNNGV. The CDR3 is CASSPSRGLLGGYTF. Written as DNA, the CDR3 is TGTGCCAGCAGCCCCAGCCGGGGACTTTTGGGGGGCTACACCTTC. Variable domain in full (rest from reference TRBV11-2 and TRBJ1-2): EAGVAQSPRYKIIEKRQSVAFWCNPISGHATLYWYQQILGQGPKLLIQFQNNGVVDDSQLPKDRFSAERLKGVDSTLKIQPAKLEDSAVYLCASSPSRGLLGGYTFGSGTRLTVV.

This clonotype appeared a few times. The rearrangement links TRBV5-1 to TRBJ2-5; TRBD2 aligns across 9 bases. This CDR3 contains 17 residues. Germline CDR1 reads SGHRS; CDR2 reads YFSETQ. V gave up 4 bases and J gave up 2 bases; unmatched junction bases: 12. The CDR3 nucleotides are TGCGCCAGCAGCCGCGGGTTGGGACTAGCAGAACAAGAGACCCAGTACTTC. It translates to CASSRGLGLAEQETQYF.

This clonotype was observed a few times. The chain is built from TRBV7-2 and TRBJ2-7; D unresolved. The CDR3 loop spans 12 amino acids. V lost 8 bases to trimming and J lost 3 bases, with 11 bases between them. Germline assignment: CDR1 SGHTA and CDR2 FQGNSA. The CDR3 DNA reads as TGTGCCAGCCTACGGATCCACTACGAGCAGTACTTC. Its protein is CASLRIHYEQYF.

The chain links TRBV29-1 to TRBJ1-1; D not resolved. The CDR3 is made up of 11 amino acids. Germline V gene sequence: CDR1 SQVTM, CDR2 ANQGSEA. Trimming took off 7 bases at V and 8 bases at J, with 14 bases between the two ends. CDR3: CSAPEGAEAFF. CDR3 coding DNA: TGCAGCGCCCCCGAGGGCGCCGAAGCTTTCTTT. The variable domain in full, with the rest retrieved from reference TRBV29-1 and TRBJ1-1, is SAVISQKPSRDICQRGTSLTIQCQVDSQVTMMFWYRQQPGQSLTLIATANQGSEATYESGFVIDKFPISRPNLTFSTLTVSNMSPEDSSIYLCSAPEGAEAFFGQGTRLTVV.

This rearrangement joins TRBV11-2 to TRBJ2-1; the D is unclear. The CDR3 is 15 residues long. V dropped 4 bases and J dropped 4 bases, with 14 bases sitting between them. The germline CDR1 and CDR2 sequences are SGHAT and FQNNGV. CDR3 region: CASSSLPAQYNEQFF. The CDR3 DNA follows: TGTGCCAGCAGCTCATTACCAGCCCAGTACAATGAGCAGTTCTTC.

The CDR3: CSARGQVPHEQYF. The CDR3 bases are TGCAGTGCTAGAGGACAGGTTCCCCACGAGCAGTACTTC. The chain is built from TRBV20-1 and TRBJ2-7, with D perhaps TRBD1 (6 bases). The CDR3 consists of 13 residues. V lost 1 base and J lost 5, with 12 bases in between. From germline, CDR1 is DFQATT and CDR2 SNEGSKA (reference sequence).

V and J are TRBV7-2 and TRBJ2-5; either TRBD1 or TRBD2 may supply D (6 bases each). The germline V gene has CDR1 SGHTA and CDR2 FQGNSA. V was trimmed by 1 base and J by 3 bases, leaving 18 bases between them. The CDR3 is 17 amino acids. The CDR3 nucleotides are TGTGCCAGCAGCTTAGGGGGTCCGGGGGCCGTGAAAGAGACCCAGTACTTC. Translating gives CASSLGGPGAVKETQYF.

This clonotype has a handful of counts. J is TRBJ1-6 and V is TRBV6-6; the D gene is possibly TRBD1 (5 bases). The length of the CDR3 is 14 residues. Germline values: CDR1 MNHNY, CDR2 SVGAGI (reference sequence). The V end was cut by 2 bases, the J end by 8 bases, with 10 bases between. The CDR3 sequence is CASSYGTNDSPLHF. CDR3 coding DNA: TGTGCCAGCAGTTACGGGACTAACGATTCACCCCTCCACTTT.

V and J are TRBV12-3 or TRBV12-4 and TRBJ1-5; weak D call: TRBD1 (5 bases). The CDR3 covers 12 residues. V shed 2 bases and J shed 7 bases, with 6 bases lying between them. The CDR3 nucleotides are TGTGCCAGCAGTTTAAACAGGCAGCCCCAGCATTTT. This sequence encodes CASSLNRQPQHF.

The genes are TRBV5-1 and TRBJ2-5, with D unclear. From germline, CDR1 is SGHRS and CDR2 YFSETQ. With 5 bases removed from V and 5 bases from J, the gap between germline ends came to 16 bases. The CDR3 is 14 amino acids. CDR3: CASRRVQDRETQYF. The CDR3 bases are TGCGCCAGCAGACGGGTTCAGGATCGGGAGACCCAGTACTTC.

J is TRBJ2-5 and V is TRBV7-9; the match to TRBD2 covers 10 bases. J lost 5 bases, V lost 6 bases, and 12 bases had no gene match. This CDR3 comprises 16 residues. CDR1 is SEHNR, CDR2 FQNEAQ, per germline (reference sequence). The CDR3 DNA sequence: TGTGCCAGCAGATCCCCCAGCGGGGGGGCCTCCGAGACCCAGTACTTC. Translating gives CASRSPSGGASETQYF.

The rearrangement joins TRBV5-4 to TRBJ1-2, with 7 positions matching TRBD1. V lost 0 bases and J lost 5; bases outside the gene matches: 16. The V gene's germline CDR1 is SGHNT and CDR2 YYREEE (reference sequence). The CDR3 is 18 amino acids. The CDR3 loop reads CASSLVAGGRGAEYGYTF. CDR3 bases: TGTGCCAGCAGCTTGGTGGCAGGGGGGCGAGGGGCCGAGTATGGCTACACCTTC. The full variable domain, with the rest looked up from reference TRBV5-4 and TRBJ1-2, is ETGVTQSPTHLIKTRGQQVTLRCSSQSGHNTVSWYQQALGQGPQFIFQYYREEENGRGNFPPRFSGLQFPNYSSELNVNALELDDSALYLCASSLVAGGRGAEYGYTFGSGTRLTVV.